What follows describes a single TCR beta chain. This entry belongs to a study of OX40 agonist ivuxolimab in advanced cancers. Profiling relied on immunoSEQ multiplex PCR, and the TCRdb table lists in-frame clones only, not all of them. The sample shows under 150,000 clones, more than 85% of them seen only once. The CDR3 contains 17 residues. V was trimmed by 6 bases and J by 1 base, leaving 21 bases between them. The germline V gene has CDR1 MDHEN and CDR2 SYDVKM. The rearrangement uses TRBV28 and TRBJ1-2; unclear D gene. The sequence came from an adult with an advanced solid tumor such as melanoma, head and neck, liver or kidney cancer. The material was CD4+ or CD8+ T cells sorted from blood, obtained in a trial of the OX40 agonist ivuxolimab. CDR3 residues: CASSSPSQNSRNYGYTF. In nucleotides, the CDR3 is TGTGCCAGCAGCTCCCCATCACAGAATAGCCGTAACTATGGCTACACCTTC.